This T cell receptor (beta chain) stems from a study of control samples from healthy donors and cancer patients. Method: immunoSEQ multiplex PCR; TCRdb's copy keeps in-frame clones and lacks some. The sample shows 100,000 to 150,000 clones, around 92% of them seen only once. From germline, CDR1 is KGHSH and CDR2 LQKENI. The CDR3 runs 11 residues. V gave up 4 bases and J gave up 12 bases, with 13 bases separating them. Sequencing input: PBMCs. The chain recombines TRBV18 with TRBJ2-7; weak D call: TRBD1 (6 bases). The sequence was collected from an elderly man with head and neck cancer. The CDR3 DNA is TGTGCCAGCTCACTAGAGACAGGTCTGTACTTC. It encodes CASSLETGLYF.